Below, 15 T cell receptor beta chains from the same sample are listed, as sequenced in a study of blood T cell repertoires in COVID-19. Some clones are missing from TCRdb's copy, which holds only in-frame ones; the method was immunoSEQ multiplex PCR. The profile covers some 270,000 clones, with 70% to 90% appearing a single time and 0.85% to 1% taken by the ten largest. The specimen sequenced was peripheral blood. The receptors here all came from a human donor with COVID-19, enrolled during active disease. The donor label of this sample is uncertain.

The chain employs TRBV5-1 and TRBJ2-3; 8 bases match TRBD2. Germline-derived CDR1 and CDR2 are SGHRS and YFSETQ. Trimming removed 5 bases from V and 5 bases from J; junction bases left unmatched: 10. The CDR3 is 15 residues long. CDR3 nucleotide sequence: TGCGCCAGCAGAGAGAGAGCGGGAGCGGTAGATACGCAGTATTTT. It specifies CASRERAGAVDTQYF.

This clone was observed a few times. The rearrangement links TRBV6-5 to TRBJ1-1; D ambiguous. Trimming shortened V by 6 bases and J by 8 bases, and 13 bases separated the two germline ends. The germline CDR1 and CDR2 sequences are MNHEY and SVGAGI. This CDR3 has 12 amino acids. Written as DNA, the CDR3 is TGTGCCAGCAGCACCGGGGTTGCGGAAGCTTTCTTT. Its protein is CASSTGVAEAFF.

The chain carries TRBV7-2 and TRBJ1-6; 10 nucleotides line up with TRBD1. V dropped 3 bases and J dropped 5; count of bases not matched to a gene: 7. Germline-derived CDR1 and CDR2 are SGHTA and FQGNSA. The CDR3 consists of 17 residues. CDR3 in amino acids: CASSLTGGHTNNSPLHF. The CDR3 DNA reads as TGTGCCAGCAGCTTGACAGGGGGCCACACGAATAATTCACCCCTCCACTTT.

This clone has a single count. Other DNA sequences from this sample encode an identical CDR3 as well. The chain joins TRBV28 to TRBJ1-2; perhaps TRBD1 as D (5 bases). Germline V gives CDR1 MDHEN, CDR2 SYDVKM. There are 15 residues in the CDR3. V was clipped by 5 bases and J by 0 bases, with 13 bases between them. The CDR3 nucleotides are TGTGCCAGCAGTCCCCCCCGGACAACTAACTATGGCTACACCTTC. Translated, it gives CASSPPRTTNYGYTF.

The CDR3 DNA reads TGTGCCAGCATCAGTGCCGTCCGGACACGGTACTTC. It encodes CASISAVRTRYF. The chain uses TRBV6-5 and TRBJ2-5; weak D call: TRBD1 (5 bases). The germline CDR1 and CDR2 sequences are MNHEY and SVGAGI. This CDR3 spans 12 amino acids. Trimming removed 7 bases from V and 13 bases from J, with 19 bases in between.

The CDR3 reads CASSVPGTGTSNYGYTF. The DNA of the CDR3 is TGTGCCAGCAGTGTACCCGGGACAGGAACCTCGAACTATGGCTACACCTTC. The chain combines TRBV6-1 with TRBJ1-2; 8 bases line up with TRBD1. V lost 4 bases and J lost 2; bases outside the gene matches: 12. The CDR3 length is 17 residues. CDR1 and CDR2 from the germline V gene are MNHNS and SASEGT.

The table lists this clone with a count of one. The chain joins TRBV3-1 (or the pseudogene TRBV3-2) to TRBJ2-7; 7 bases match TRBD1. Germline CDR1 is LGHDT and CDR2 is YNNKEL (reference sequence). V gave up 5 bases and J gave up 2 bases; unmatched junction bases: 9. The CDR3 sequence is 15 residues long. CDR3 loop: CASSGRDSPTYEQYF. The DNA for the CDR3 is TGTGCCAGCAGCGGTCGGGACAGCCCTACCTACGAGCAGTACTTC.

The chain joins TRBV5-1 to TRBJ2-7; TRBD1 matches 11 bases. With V trimmed by 3 bases and J by 13 bases, 12 bases remained unmatched. The CDR3 extends over 14 amino acids. Germline V gives CDR1 SGHRS, CDR2 YFSETQ. CDR3 sequence (DNA): TGCGCCAGCAGCTCAACCGGGACAGGGGGTGTCCATTACTTC. Its translation is CASSSTGTGGVHYF.

The chain has TRBV9 and TRBJ1-1; tentative D call: TRBD1 (5 bases). The germline V gene encodes CDR1 SGDLS and CDR2 YYNGEE. This CDR3 has 14 residues. V was shortened by 0 bases and J by 7 bases, with 13 bases between the two germline ends. Written as DNA, the CDR3 is TGTGCCAGCAGCGTAGGACAGACTTTGAATGAAGCTTTCTTT. Translated: CASSVGQTLNEAFF.

The V call is TRBV28, the J call TRBJ2-6, with TRBD2 matching 7 bases. Per germline, CDR1 MDHEN and CDR2 SYDVKM. With 6 bases clipped from V and 4 bases from J, the junction kept 12 bases outside the gene matches. The CDR3 contains 17 residues. The CDR3 DNA reads TGTGCCAGCAGCCCCTTGAGCGGCGGGAGAGGGGCCAACGTCCTGACTTTC. Translated, it gives CASSPLSGGRGANVLTF.

The chain couples TRBV20-1 to TRBJ1-6; 7 bases fit TRBD1. V trimming: 3 bases; J trimming: 10 bases; junction bases outside the gene matches: 21. The V gene's germline CDR1 is DFQATT and CDR2 SNEGSKA (reference sequence). The CDR3 runs 18 residues. The DNA for the CDR3 is TGCAGTGCTAGTGGAGACAGGGTGGTCGGGAACAGTTGGTCACCCCTCCACTTT. Translating gives CSASGDRVVGNSWSPLHF.

CDR3 nucleotide sequence: TGCGCCAGCAGCCACGCCTCGGGTGGAAGCGGGAGTGCCTACGAGCAGTACTTC. It encodes CASSHASGGSGSAYEQYF. V and J are TRBV5-1 and TRBJ2-7, with 8 bases identical to TRBD2. CDR1 is SGHRS and CDR2 is YFSETQ in the germline V gene. Trimming removed 4 bases from V and 2 bases from J; junction bases left unmatched: 17. The CDR3 runs 18 residues.

V and J are TRBV4-3 and TRBJ1-5, with unresolved D. Trimming stripped 3 bases from V and 9 bases from J, with 12 bases between. There are 13 residues in the CDR3. Germline V gene lookup returns CDR1 LGHNA and CDR2 YSLEER. CDR3 DNA: TGCGCCAGCAGCCAGTCTACGGAGCGGCCCCAGCATTTT. Translating it yields CASSQSTERPQHF.

The V gene is TRBV19, the J gene TRBJ2-7; a weak D match, TRBD2 (6 bases). V shed 5 bases and J shed 0 bases, with 17 bases lying between them. The CDR3 contains 16 residues. Germline CDR1 is LNHDA and CDR2 is SQIVND (reference sequence). This CDR3 reads CASSPTGGSPSYEQYF. CDR3 sequence (DNA): TGTGCCAGTAGTCCAACTGGAGGGAGCCCCTCCTACGAGCAGTACTTC.

The chain couples TRBV18 to TRBJ2-2, with D unresolved. V was pared by 1 base and J by 7 bases, with 10 bases between. CDR1 KGHSH and CDR2 LQKENI come from the germline V gene. The CDR3 loop spans 14 amino acids. The CDR3 nucleotides are TGTGCCAGCTCACCACTAGAAAGTAGCGGGGAGCTGTTTTTT. It codes for CASSPLESSGELFF.